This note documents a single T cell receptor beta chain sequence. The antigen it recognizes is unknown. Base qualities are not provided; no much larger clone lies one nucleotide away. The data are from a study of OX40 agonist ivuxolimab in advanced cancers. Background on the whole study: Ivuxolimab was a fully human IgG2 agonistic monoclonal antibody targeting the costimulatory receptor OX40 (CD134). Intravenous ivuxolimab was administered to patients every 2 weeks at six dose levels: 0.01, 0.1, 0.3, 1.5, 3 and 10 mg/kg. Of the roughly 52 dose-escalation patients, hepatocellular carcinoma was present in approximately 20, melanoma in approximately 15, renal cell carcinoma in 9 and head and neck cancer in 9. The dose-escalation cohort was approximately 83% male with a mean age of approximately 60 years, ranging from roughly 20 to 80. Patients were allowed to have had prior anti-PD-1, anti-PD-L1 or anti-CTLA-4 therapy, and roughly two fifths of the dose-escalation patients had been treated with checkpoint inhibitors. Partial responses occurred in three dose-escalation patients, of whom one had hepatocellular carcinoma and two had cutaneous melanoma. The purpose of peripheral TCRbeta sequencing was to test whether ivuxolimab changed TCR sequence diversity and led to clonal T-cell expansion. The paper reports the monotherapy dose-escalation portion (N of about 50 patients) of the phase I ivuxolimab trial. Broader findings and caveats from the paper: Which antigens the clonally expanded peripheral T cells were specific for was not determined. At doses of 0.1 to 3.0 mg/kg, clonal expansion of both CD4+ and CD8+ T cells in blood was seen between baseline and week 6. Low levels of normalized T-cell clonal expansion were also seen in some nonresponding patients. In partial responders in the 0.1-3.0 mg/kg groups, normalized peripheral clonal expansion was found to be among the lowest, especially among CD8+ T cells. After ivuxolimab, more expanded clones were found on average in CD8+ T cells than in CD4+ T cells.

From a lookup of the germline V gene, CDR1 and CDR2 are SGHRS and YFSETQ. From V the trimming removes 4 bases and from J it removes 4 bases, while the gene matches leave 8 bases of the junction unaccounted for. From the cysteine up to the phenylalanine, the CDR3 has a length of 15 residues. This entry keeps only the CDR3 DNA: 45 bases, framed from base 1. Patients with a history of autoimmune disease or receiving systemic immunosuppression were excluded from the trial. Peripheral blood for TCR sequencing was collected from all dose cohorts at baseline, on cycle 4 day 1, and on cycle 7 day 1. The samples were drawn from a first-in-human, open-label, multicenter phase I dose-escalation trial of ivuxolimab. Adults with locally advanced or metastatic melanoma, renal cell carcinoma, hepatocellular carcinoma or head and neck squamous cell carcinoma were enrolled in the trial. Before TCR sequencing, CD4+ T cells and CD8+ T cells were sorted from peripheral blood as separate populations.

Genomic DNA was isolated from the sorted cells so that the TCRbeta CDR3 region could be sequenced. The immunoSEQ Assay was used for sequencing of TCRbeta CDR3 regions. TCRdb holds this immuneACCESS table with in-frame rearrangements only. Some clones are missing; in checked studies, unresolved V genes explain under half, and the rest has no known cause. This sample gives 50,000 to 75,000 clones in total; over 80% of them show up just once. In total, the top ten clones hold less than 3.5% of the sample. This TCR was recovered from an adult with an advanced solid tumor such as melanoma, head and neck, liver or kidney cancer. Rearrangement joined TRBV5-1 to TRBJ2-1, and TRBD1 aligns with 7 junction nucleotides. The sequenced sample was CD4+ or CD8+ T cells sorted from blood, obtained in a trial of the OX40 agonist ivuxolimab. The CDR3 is CASSRPGTAYNEQFF. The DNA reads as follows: TGCGCCAGCAGCCGACCCGGGACAGCTTACAATGAGCAGTTCTTC. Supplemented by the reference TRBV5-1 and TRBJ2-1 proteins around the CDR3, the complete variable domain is KAGVTQTPRYLIKTRGQQVTLSCSPISGHRSVSWYQQTPGQGLQFLFEYFSETQRNKGNFPGRFSGRQFSNSRSEMNVSTLELGDSALYLCASSRPGTAYNEQFFGPGTRLTVL.